The clone carrying this T cell receptor beta chain was found many times. Its antigen is as yet unknown. TCRdb analysed the 5' RACE reads with MiXCR anew, one entry per CDR3 protein. The sample contains fewer than 350,000 distinct CDR3 sequences, 3.5% to 5% of which appear only once. The CDR3 totals 11 residues. Looked up from germline, CDR1 is SQVTM and CDR2 is ANQGSEA. These data originate in a study of T cells after yellow fever vaccination. Whole-study results and caveats: FACS-sorted repertoires could contain abundant clonotypes contaminating from the bulk population.

The chain combines TRBV29-1 with TRBJ2-3; D unclear. This TCR was recovered from a man younger than 35 who received the YFV17D yellow fever vaccine. Sample: PBMCs, taken 15 days after the yellow fever booster vaccination. CDR3 residues: CSFRVVDTQYF. In nucleotides, the CDR3 is TGCAGTTTCCGGGTGGTGGATACGCAGTATTTT.